The 21 T cell receptor beta chains below come from one sample, sequenced in a study of beta chain features in type 1 diabetes. Expressed TCRB transcripts were sequenced after all isolated RNA was converted to cDNA. Assay used: immunoSEQ multiplex PCR; TCRdb lists only in-frame clones, some missing. The table shows 850,000 to 900,000 clones, with roughly a sixth occurring only once. Material for sequencing was naive CD4+ T cells from blood. These receptors originate from a woman under 30 in good health.

This clone was detected only a few times. V and J are TRBV2 and TRBJ2-7; TRBD1 matches at 7 bases. Germline CDR1 and CDR2: SNHLY and FYNNEI. CDR3 length: 14 amino acids. The ends lost 7 bases at V and 2 bases at J; junction bases unmatched: 8. CDR3 residues: CASTVGQDPYEQYF. Written as DNA, the CDR3 is TGTGCCAGCACTGTCGGACAGGACCCCTACGAGCAGTACTTC. Combining the CDR3 with reference TRBV2 and TRBJ2-7 gives the whole variable domain EPEVTQTPSHQVTQMGQEVILRCVPISNHLYFYWYRQILGQKVEFLVSFYNNEISEKSEIFDDQFSVERPDGSNFTLKIRSTKLEDSAMYFCASTVGQDPYEQYFGPGTRLTVT.

The CDR3 sequence: CASSAETGYIQYF. The DNA for the CDR3 is TGTGCCAGCAGTGCCGAAACGGGGTACATTCAGTACTTC. This sequence joins TRBV2 and TRBJ2-4; possibly TRBD2 for D (5 bases). Trimming removed 4 bases at V and 8 bases at J, with 12 bases between. The CDR3 runs 13 residues. The germline V gene encodes CDR1 SNHLY and CDR2 FYNNEI.

This clone was picked up a small number of times. The V gene is TRBV28, the J gene TRBJ2-7, with TRBD2 identical over 12 bases. The CDR3 is made up of 16 amino acids. J gave up 5 bases and V 4 bases, and 9 bases lay outside the gene matches. Germline loops: CDR1 MDHEN, CDR2 SYDVKM. The CDR3 region has the DNA TGTGCCAGCAGTTCCCCCGCTAGCGGGAGGGCCAACGAGCAGTACTTC. Translating gives CASSSPASGRANEQYF.

J is TRBJ1-2 and V is TRBV7-2, with 7 bases matching TRBD1. Germline V gives CDR1 SGHTA, CDR2 FQGNSA. V shed 1 base, J shed 3 bases, and the junction held 8 bases outside the gene matches. This CDR3 region has 16 residues. DNA of the CDR3: TGTGCCAGCAGCTTAGTAGGCCGAGGGGGCGACTATGGCTACACCTTC. Translation: CASSLVGRGGDYGYTF.

On this clone itself: The sample contains more than one DNA sequence encoding this CDR3. The rearrangement uses TRBV19 and TRBJ2-1; TRBD2 might be the D (5 bases). V shed 0 bases and J shed 2 bases, with 8 bases lying between them. CDR3 length: 15 amino acids. Germline loops: CDR1 LNHDA, CDR2 SQIVND (reference sequence). Written as DNA, the CDR3 is TGTGCCAGTAGTATAGATCTCGGGACCTACAATGAGCAGTTCTTC. Its protein is CASSIDLGTYNEQFF.

The chain carries TRBV7-3 and TRBJ2-2; D possibly corresponds to TRBD2 (5 bases). Trimming removed 2 bases from V and 1 base from J, with 8 bases in between. Germline-derived CDR1 and CDR2 are SGHTA and FQGTGA. The CDR3 spans 15 residues. Written as DNA, the CDR3 is TGTGCCAGCAGCTTATTGAGCGGGAACACCGGGGAGCTGTTTTTT. This gives the protein CASSLLSGNTGELFF.

The CDR3 loop reads CASTSGSGITINEQFF. CDR3 nucleotide sequence: TGTGCCAGTACTAGCGGGAGCGGTATTACCATCAATGAGCAGTTCTTC. This sequence joins TRBV19 and TRBJ2-1; TRBD2 aligns across 10 bases. Germline V lookup: CDR1 LNHDA, CDR2 SQIVND (reference sequence). V gave up 7 bases and J gave up 6 bases; unmatched junction bases: 12. The CDR3 contains 16 residues.

The chain has TRBV10-3 and TRBJ2-3, with D perhaps TRBD1 (5 bases). This CDR3 spans 15 amino acids. Germline V gene sequence: CDR1 ENHRY, CDR2 SYGVKD. Trimming left V 6 bases short and J 0 bases short, with 13 bases between. DNA of the CDR3: TGTGCCATCAGCCTTGACAGATCTAGCACAGATACGCAGTATTTT. Translated, it gives CAISLDRSSTDTQYF.

J is TRBJ2-1 and V is TRBV9; weak D call: TRBD2 (6 bases). Per the germline V gene, CDR1 is SGDLS and CDR2 is YYNGEE. Trimming stripped 10 bases from V and 3 bases from J, with 17 bases between. This CDR3 is 14 amino acids long. The CDR3 here is CAAQDPDYYNEQFF. The CDR3 DNA reads as TGTGCCGCCCAGGACCCGGACTACTACAATGAGCAGTTCTTC.

V is TRBV28 and J is TRBJ2-3; possible D gene TRBD2, 6 bases. Per the germline V gene, CDR1 is MDHEN and CDR2 is SYDVKM. This CDR3 has 14 residues. The ends were cut back, 6 bases at V and 0 bases at J, with 10 bases in the middle. The CDR3 loop is CASRGAGSTDTQYF. CDR3 in DNA: TGTGCCAGCAGGGGAGCGGGTAGCACAGATACGCAGTATTTT.

The chain joins TRBV25-1 to TRBJ2-3; D not certain. V shed 0 bases and J shed 4 bases, with 11 bases lying between them. Germline V gives CDR1 MGHDK, CDR2 SYGVNS. CDR3 size: 15 residues. The CDR3: CASSEYIGRADTQYF. CDR3 DNA: TGTGCCAGCAGTGAATATATTGGTCGGGCAGATACGCAGTATTTT.

This clone was found a few times. J is TRBJ1-3 and V is TRBV18; weak D call: TRBD1 (5 bases). The CDR3 extends over 18 amino acids. The ends were cut back, 2 bases at V and 0 bases at J, with 17 bases in the middle. Germline CDR1 and CDR2: KGHSH and LQKENI. The DNA for the CDR3 is TGTGCCAGCTCACCAAACACAGGCCTCCAGAGCTCTGGAAACACCATATATTTT. It encodes CASSPNTGLQSSGNTIYF. Combining the CDR3 with reference TRBV18 and TRBJ1-3 gives the whole variable domain NAGVMQNPRHLVRRRGQEARLRCSPMKGHSHVYWYRQLPEEGLKFMVYLQKENIIDESGMPKERFSAEFPKEGPSILRIQQVVRGDSAAYFCASSPNTGLQSSGNTIYFGEGSWLTVV.

In its sample, this clone was seen a few times. The chain employs TRBV5-4 and TRBJ2-1; 7 bases align to TRBD2. Trimming took 1 base from V and 0 from J; bases not matched to a gene: 1. The CDR3 spans 15 residues. Germline loops: CDR1 SGHNT, CDR2 YYREEE (reference sequence). This CDR3 is CASSLWTSSYNEQFF. The DNA for the CDR3 is TGTGCCAGCAGCTTGTGGACTAGCTCCTACAATGAGCAGTTCTTC.

This clone was detected a few times. CDR3 bases: TGTGCCAGCAGCCGCCTAGGACTAGCGGGAGACCACGAGCAGTACTTC. Encoded protein: CASSRLGLAGDHEQYF. This chain uses TRBV7-2 with TRBJ2-7; 13 bases agree with TRBD2. In germline, CDR1 is SGHTA, CDR2 FQGNSA. V was clipped by 5 bases and J by 5 bases; unmatched bases: 9. The CDR3 contains 16 residues.

This clone showed up just a few times. This chain connects TRBV6-6 to TRBJ2-5; a possible D gene is TRBD2 (7 bases). Trimming shortened V by 7 bases and J by 4 bases, and 13 bases separated the two germline ends. Per germline, CDR1 MNHNY and CDR2 SVGAGI (reference sequence). This CDR3 comprises 13 residues. The DNA for the CDR3 is TGTGCCAGCACGGCGGGGGCAGGAGAGACCCAGTACTTC. Translating it yields CASTAGAGETQYF.

This clone turned up a few times. The genes are TRBV7-2 and TRBJ1-5; a weak D match, TRBD1 (6 bases). Looked up from germline, CDR1 is SGHTA and CDR2 is FQGNSA. Trimming pared 5 bases from V and 9 bases from J, leaving 17 bases between. The CDR3 covers 14 residues. CDR3 coding DNA: TGTGCCAGCAGCGGACAGACAGGAGCGGGGCCCCAGCATTTT. It is translated as CASSGQTGAGPQHF.

This chain links TRBV5-1 with TRBJ2-3; D tentatively fits TRBD1 or TRBD2 (5 bases each). The V end was cut by 2 bases, the J end by 0 bases, with 10 bases between. There are 15 residues in the CDR3. Germline values: CDR1 SGHRS, CDR2 YFSETQ. The CDR3: CASSFWDRSTDTQYF. CDR3 bases: TGCGCCAGCAGCTTTTGGGACCGTAGCACAGATACGCAGTATTTT.

This clone has a handful of counts. The chain employs TRBV10-3 and TRBJ2-1; TRBD2 agrees at 7 bases. V lost 1 base, J lost 8 bases, and 5 bases stayed unmatched. The CDR3 loop spans 14 amino acids. Germline V CDR1 and CDR2: ENHRY, SYGVKD. The chain's CDR3 is CAISEWGGGDEQFF. The CDR3 bases are TGTGCCATCAGTGAGTGGGGGGGTGGCGATGAGCAGTTCTTC.

This clone appeared a few times. As DNA, the CDR3 is TGTGCCAGCAGCCAAGATCTGGGACGGGATGGCTACACCTTC. Its translation: CASSQDLGRDGYTF. The chain combines TRBV4-2 with TRBJ1-2, with D possibly being TRBD1 (5 bases). The germline gives CDR1 LGHNA, CDR2 YNFKEQ. CDR3 length equals 14 residues. Trimming left V 0 bases short and J 6 bases short, with 11 bases between.

For this clone: Sequence at one end of the junction differs from germline and may be a read error. Within the sample, other DNA sequences also encode this same CDR3. The chain uses TRBV9 and TRBJ2-5; 7 nucleotides align to TRBD2. This CDR3 spans 14 amino acids. Per germline, CDR1 SGDLS and CDR2 YYNGEE. CDR3 sequence reads: CASSGGTNQETQYF. DNA of the CDR3: TGTGCCAGCAGCGGAGGGACTAACCAGGAGACCCAGTACTTC. Full variable domain (rest looked up from reference TRBV9 and TRBJ2-5): DSGVTQTPKHLITATGQRVTLRCSPRSGDLSVYWYQQSLDQGLQFLIQYYNGEERAKGNILERFSAQQFPDLHSELNLSSLELGDSALYFCASSGGTNQETQYFGPGTRLLVL.

This clone appeared a few times. The CDR3 nucleotides read TGTGCCAGCACCAGTTCGGGACAAATTGGCAATCAGCCCCAGCATTTT. This encodes CASTSSGQIGNQPQHF. The rearrangement joins TRBV28 to TRBJ1-5; tentatively, D is TRBD1 (6 bases). V was cut by 7 bases and J by 2 bases, with 18 bases left in between. The CDR3 totals 16 residues. Germline V gene data show CDR1 as MDHEN and CDR2 as SYDVKM.